This T cell receptor beta chain appears in the sequencing data of a study of CXCR3-negative and CXCR3-positive naive CD8 T cells. The CDR3 covers 12 residues. From germline, CDR1 is SQVTM and CDR2 ANQGSEA. The TRB libraries of cDNA were built by UMI-labeled 5' RACE. TCRdb reprocessed the 5' RACE reads and stores each CDR3 protein as one record, lacking DNA. Its clone listing holds some 130,000 distinct CDR3 sequences. The genes are TRBV29-1 and TRBJ1-1. The sequence derives from a human donor in good health. Some clones in this sample may be carry-over from other donors' samples. Sample: naive CXCR3- CD8+ T cells from blood. Subset specified: CD45RO-CCR7+CD27+CD95- naive CD8+ T cells lacking CXCR3 (TNR3-). The CDR3: CSVVIMNTEAFF.